These T cell receptor beta chains were read from a single sample in a study of shared clonotypes between healthy human individuals. Produced via immunoSEQ multiplex PCR; TCRdb's table is partial and in-frame only. The data show around 2,100,000 clones, less than 95% seen once. Sequencing input: naive CD8+ T cells sorted from blood. The receptors were gathered from a man younger than 35 in good health. The CDR3 runs from the conserved cysteine through the conserved F or W. The D gene is left open where the match is weak.

J: TRBJ2-1; D: -; V: TRBV30; CDR3: CAWSVLGSNEQFF
J: TRBJ2-7; D: -; V: TRBV7-8; CDR3: CASSLASGSYEQYF
J: TRBJ2-1; D: -; V: TRBV18; CDR3: CASSPPGEYSYNEQFF
J: TRBJ2-3; D: TRBD2; V: TRBV5-8; CDR3: CASSVGGGDTQYF
J: TRBJ2-2; D: -; V: TRBV9; CDR3: CASSEYTGELFF
J: TRBJ2-7; D: -; V: TRBV6-5; CDR3: CASSYVDLYEQYF
J: TRBJ2-1; D: TRBD1; V: TRBV10-3; CDR3: CAIRGSGQGAIDEQFF
J: TRBJ2-1; D: TRBD2; V: TRBV11-2; CDR3: CASSKLAGILDEQFF
J: TRBJ2-5; D: -; V: TRBV7-9; CDR3: CASSLDPGLQETQYF
J: TRBJ2-7; D: TRBD1; V: TRBV27; CDR3: CASSFSQGDEQYF
J: TRBJ2-3; D: TRBD2; V: TRBV9; CDR3: CASSVAREAALGTDTQYF
J: TRBJ1-5; D: -; V: TRBV9; CDR3: CASSVEGELNQPQHF
J: TRBJ2-2; D: -; V: TRBV9; CDR3: CASSVDSNTGELFF
J: TRBJ1-1; D: -; V: TRBV9; CDR3: CASRWGYLENTEAFF
J: TRBJ2-1; D: TRBD2; V: TRBV25-1; CDR3: CASSVASGRGSYNEQFF
J: TRBJ2-3; D: -; V: TRBV6-5; CDR3: CASILADTQYF
J: TRBJ2-7; D: -; V: TRBV7-2; CDR3: CASSLGGLGSSYEQYF
J: TRBJ1-1; D: TRBD1; V: TRBV6-5; CDR3: CASIGEQGADTEAFF
J: TRBJ1-1; D: -; V: TRBV5-4; CDR3: CASSLHLNTEAFF
J: TRBJ1-6; D: TRBD1; V: TRBV30; CDR3: CAWAGTGNSPLHF
J: TRBJ2-7; D: TRBD2; V: TRBV30; CDR3: CACQIAGGLDEQYF
J: TRBJ2-7; D: -; V: TRBV7-9; CDR3: CASSYHQGWGQGEQYF
J: TRBJ2-1; D: TRBD2; V: TRBV6-1; CDR3: CASTGGRYNEQFF
J: TRBJ2-2; D: TRBD2; V: TRBV27; CDR3: CASRGLAGGYTGELFF
J: TRBJ2-7; D: -; V: TRBV4-3; CDR3: CASSQDWGEGLYEQYF
J: TRBJ2-1; D: -; V: TRBV25-1; CDR3: CASSQGSSKFF
J: TRBJ1-4; D: -; V: TRBV7-9; CDR3: CASSYGGRGTEKLFF
J: TRBJ2-7; D: -; V: TRBV28; CDR3: CASSFWTASYEQYF
J: TRBJ2-3; D: TRBD1; V: TRBV4-3; CDR3: CASSQDPQGATQYF
J: TRBJ2-2; D: -; V: TRBV2; CDR3: CASSDPISNTGELFF
J: TRBJ2-1; D: -; V: TRBV7-6; CDR3: CASSLSVGGHNEQFF
J: TRBJ2-1; D: TRBD1; V: TRBV4-3; CDR3: CASSQDDRGLDNEQFF
J: TRBJ2-1; D: -; V: TRBV30; CDR3: CAWTGLAGSYNEQFF
J: TRBJ1-3; D: TRBD1; V: TRBV5-1; CDR3: CASRQGDGNTIYF
J: TRBJ2-3; D: TRBD2; V: TRBV6-5; CDR3: CASSNSGGATDTQYF
J: TRBJ1-1; D: -; V: TRBV7-9; CDR3: CATGGGRPEAFF
J: TRBJ2-7; D: -; V: TRBV5-1; CDR3: CASSRPDGPEQYF
J: TRBJ2-1; D: -; V: TRBV5-6; CDR3: CASSFLGDEQFF
J: TRBJ1-1; D: TRBD1; V: TRBV6-1; CDR3: CASSIQGAWTEAFF
J: TRBJ1-1; D: TRBD1; V: TRBV2; CDR3: CASSLGGANTEAFF
J: TRBJ2-7; D: -; V: TRBV19; CDR3: CASSIFGISYEQYF
J: TRBJ2-1; D: -; V: TRBV19; CDR3: CASSLIQGGVTSNEQFF
J: TRBJ1-3; D: -; V: TRBV19; CDR3: CASSIGTRGNTIYF